This T cell receptor beta chain was observed in a study of blood T cell repertoires in COVID-19. V lost 0 bases, J lost 1 base, and 15 bases lay in between. Germline V gives CDR1 SGHTA, CDR2 FQGTGA. This CDR3 is 17 amino acids long. Under the authors' procedure: How many nucleated cells were present was estimated from reference gene primer amplification. The data were produced by immunoSEQ multiplex PCR, yet TCRdb's version contains in-frame clones alone and is incomplete. V, J and clone size are those of that table, while D and trimming were read from the DNA. The sample has 210,000 or so clones; over 80% are singletons. Seattle-derived patients entered the study during active infection and were followed longitudinally.

The sample taken for sequencing was peripheral blood. The chain links TRBV7-3 to TRBJ1-1; D not certain. This TCR derives from a man between 25 and 39 years old with COVID-19, enrolled during active disease. CDR3 sequence (DNA): TGTGCCAGCAGCTTAACCCCGAACAGTCCTGGGAACACTGAAGCTTTCTTT. Translation: CASSLTPNSPGNTEAFF. Looking up the rest from reference TRBV7-3 and TRBJ1-1 gives the full variable domain: GAGVSQTPSNKVTEKGKYVELRCDPISGHTALYWYRQSLGQGPEFLIYFQGTGAADDSGLPNDRFFAVRPEGSVSTLKIQRTERGDSAVYLCASSLTPNSPGNTEAFFGQGTRLTVV.